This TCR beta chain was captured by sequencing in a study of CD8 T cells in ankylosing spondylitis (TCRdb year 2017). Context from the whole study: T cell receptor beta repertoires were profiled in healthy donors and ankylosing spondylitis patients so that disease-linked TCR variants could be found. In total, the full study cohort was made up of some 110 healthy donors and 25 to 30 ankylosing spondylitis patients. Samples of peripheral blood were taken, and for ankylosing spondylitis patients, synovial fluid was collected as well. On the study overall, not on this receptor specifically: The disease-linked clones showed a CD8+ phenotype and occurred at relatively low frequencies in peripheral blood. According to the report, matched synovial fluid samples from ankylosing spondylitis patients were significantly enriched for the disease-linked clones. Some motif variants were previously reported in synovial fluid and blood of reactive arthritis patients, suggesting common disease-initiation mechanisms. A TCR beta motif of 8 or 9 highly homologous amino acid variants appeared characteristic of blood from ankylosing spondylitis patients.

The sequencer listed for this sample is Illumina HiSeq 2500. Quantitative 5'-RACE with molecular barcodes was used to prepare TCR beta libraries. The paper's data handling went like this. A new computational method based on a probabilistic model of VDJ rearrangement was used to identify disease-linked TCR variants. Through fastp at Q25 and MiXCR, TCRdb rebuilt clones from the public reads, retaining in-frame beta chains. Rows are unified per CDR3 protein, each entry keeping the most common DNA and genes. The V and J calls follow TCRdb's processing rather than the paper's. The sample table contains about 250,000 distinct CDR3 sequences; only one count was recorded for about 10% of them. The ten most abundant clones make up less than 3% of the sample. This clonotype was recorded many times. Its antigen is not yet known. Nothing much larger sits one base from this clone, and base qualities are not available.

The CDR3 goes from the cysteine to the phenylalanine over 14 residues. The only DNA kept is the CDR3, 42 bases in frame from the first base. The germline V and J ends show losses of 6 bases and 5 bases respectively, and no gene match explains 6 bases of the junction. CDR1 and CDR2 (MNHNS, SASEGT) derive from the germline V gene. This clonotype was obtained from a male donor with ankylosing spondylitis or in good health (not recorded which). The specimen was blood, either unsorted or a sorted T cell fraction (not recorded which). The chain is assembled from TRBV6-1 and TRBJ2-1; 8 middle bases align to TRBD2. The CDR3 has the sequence CASRSGGNNNEQFF. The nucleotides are TGTGCCAGCAGGTCGGGAGGGAATAACAATGAGCAGTTCTTC.